This is a list of T cell receptor beta chains from one sample in a study of blood T cell repertoires in COVID-19. Clones were read by immunoSEQ multiplex PCR, and TCRdb kept only the in-frame ones, dropping some. The table lists 250,000 or so clones, approximately 86% of them singletons. What was sequenced was PBMCs or T cells enriched from blood (not recorded which). The receptors shown here come from a woman aged 30 to 39 with acute COVID-19. The CDR3 runs from the conserved cysteine through the conserved F or W. The D gene is left open where the match is weak. Some rows mark clone size as missing; the rest say once, few, many or name a class of expanded clone.

>TRBD1|.|TRBJ1-1|TRBV19
TGTGCCAGTAGTATTAGGACAGGGGGGACAAACACTGAAGCTTTCTTT
CASSIRTGGTNTEAFF
>.|.|TRBJ2-5|TRBV4-1
TGCGCCAGCAGCCAAGGGTCCGGGGAACGCAGGGAGACCCAGTACTTC
CASSQGSGERRETQYF
>TRBD1|.|TRBJ1-1|TRBV29-1
TGCAGCGCCCAGGGGGTAATGAACACTGAAGCTTTCTTT
CSAQGVMNTEAFF
>TRBD1|.|TRBJ2-1|TRBV19
TGTGCCAGTAGCCCCGAGGGGACAGGGGTGCTCAATGAGCAGTTCTTC
CASSPEGTGVLNEQFF
>TRBD1|.|TRBJ1-2|TRBV5-5
TGTGCCAGCAGCGTCGACAGGGTATATGGCTACACCTTC
CASSVDRVYGYTF
>.|.|TRBJ1-2|TRBV15
TGTGCCACCAGCAGAGAGGGGCCGCGCCCCTATGGCTACACCTTC
CATSREGPRPYGYTF
>.|.|TRBJ1-6|TRBV5-1
TGCGCCAGCAGCTTGGTTCCCGGATTGAGGAATTCACCCCTCCACTTT
CASSLVPGLRNSPLHF
>TRBD2|.|TRBJ2-2|TRBV5-1
TGCGCCAGCAGCGCAACTAGCGGGGGTCCGAGGGAGCTGTTTTTT
CASSATSGGPRELFF
>TRBD1|.|TRBJ2-2|TRBV30
TGTGCCTGGAGTGAAACAGGGGCCGGGGAGCTGTTTTTT
CAWSETGAGELFF
>.|once|TRBJ2-2|TRBV5-1
TGCGCCAGCAGCACCAGGGTCACCGGGGAGCTGTTTTTT
CASSTRVTGELFF
>TRBD1|once|TRBJ1-1|TRBV4-2
TGTGCCAGCAGCCAACACCTAGACAGGACAGGGTGGGACACTGAAGCTTTCTTT
CASSQHLDRTGWDTEAFF
>TRBD1|.|TRBJ1-1|TRBV7-9
TGTGCCAGCAGCCCCCGAGGGGGCTCGAACACTGAAGCTTTCTTT
CASSPRGGSNTEAFF
>.|.|TRBJ2-3|TRBV4-3
TGCGCCAGCAGCCAAACAGCGGCTAGCACAGATACGCAGTATTTT
CASSQTAASTDTQYF
>.|.|TRBJ2-7|TRBV7-8
TGTGCCAGCAGCCCCTCGCGAGAGGGAAGCGAGCAGTACTTC
CASSPSREGSEQYF
>.|.|TRBJ2-3|TRBV18
TGTGCCAGCTCACCCCTCGGGGGAGATACGCAGTATTTT
CASSPLGGDTQYF
>TRBD1|.|TRBJ2-1|TRBV7-2
TGTGCCAGCAGCCCCGGGACAGGAGGATACAATGAGCAGTTCTTC
CASSPGTGGYNEQFF
>TRBD1|.|TRBJ2-3|TRBV7-9
TGTGCCAGCAGCTTAGATCCGAGGCAGGGGGCAAAAGGAGATACGCAGTATTTT
CASSLDPRQGAKGDTQYF
>.|.|TRBJ1-1|TRBV6-5
TGTGCCAGCAGTTACACAAGAGAAGCTTTCTTT
CASSYTREAFF
>TRBD2|few|TRBJ2-3|TRBV20-1
TGCAGTGCTAGTCCTCGGACTAGCGGGGGGGCCGTTCAGGAAGATACGCAGTATTTT
CSASPRTSGGAVQEDTQYF